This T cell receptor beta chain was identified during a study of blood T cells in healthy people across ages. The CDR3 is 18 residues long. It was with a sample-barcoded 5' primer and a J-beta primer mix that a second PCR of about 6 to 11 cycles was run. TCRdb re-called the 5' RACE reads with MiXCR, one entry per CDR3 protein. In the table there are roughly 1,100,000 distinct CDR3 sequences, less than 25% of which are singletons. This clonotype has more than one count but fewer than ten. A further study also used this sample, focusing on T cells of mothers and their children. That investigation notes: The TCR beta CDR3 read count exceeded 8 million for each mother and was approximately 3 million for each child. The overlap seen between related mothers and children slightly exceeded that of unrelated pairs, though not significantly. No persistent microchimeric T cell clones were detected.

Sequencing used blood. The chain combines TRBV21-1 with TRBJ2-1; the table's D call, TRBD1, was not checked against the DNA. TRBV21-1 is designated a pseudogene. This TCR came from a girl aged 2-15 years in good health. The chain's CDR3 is CASSNPGVEKPTYNEQFF. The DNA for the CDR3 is TGTGCCAGCAGCAATCCCGGGGTGGAGAAACCCACATACAATGAGCAGTTCTTC.